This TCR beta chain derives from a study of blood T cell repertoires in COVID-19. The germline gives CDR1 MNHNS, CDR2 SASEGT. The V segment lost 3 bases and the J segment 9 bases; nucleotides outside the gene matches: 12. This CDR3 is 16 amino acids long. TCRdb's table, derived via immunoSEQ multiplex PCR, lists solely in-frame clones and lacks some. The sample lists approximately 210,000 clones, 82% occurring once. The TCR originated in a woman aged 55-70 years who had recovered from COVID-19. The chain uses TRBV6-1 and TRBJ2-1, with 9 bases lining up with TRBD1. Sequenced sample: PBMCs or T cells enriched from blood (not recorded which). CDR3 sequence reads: CASSEGQGPKTGEQFF. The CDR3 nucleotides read TGTGCCAGCAGTGAGGGACAGGGCCCAAAAACCGGTGAGCAGTTCTTC.